A single sample gave rise to the 6 T cell receptor beta chains below, sequenced in a study of blood T cells in healthy people across ages. A second about 6 to 12 cycle PCR used barcoded and J-beta primers. Each CDR3 protein gets one entry after TCRdb re-called the 5' RACE reads with MiXCR. Here the sample spans about 670,000 distinct CDR3 sequences, approximately 52% being singletons. Input material: blood. These receptors originate from an elderly woman in good health.

The chain recombines TRBV13 with TRBJ2-3; weak D call: TRBD1 (5 bases). This CDR3 spans 16 amino acids. Germline-derived CDR1 and CDR2 are PRHDT and FYEKMQ (reference sequence). V shed 3 bases and J shed 2 bases, with 15 bases lying between them. This CDR3 is CASSFTGHYATDTQYF. In DNA, the CDR3 is TGTGCCAGCAGCTTTACAGGTCACTATGCCACAGATACGCAGTATTTT.

In the case of this clonotype: This may come from a read error, since a much larger clone is one base off. The V gene is TRBV10-3, the J gene TRBJ2-7, with D possibly TRBD1 on 5 matching bases. Trimming pared 4 bases from V and 9 bases from J, leaving 16 bases between. CDR1 and CDR2 from the germline V gene are ENHRY and SYGVKD. CDR3 length: 13 residues. The CDR3 DNA follows: TGTGCCATCAGTGGCCAGGGCGTCGACGTGCAGTACTTC. Residues: CAISGQGVDVQYF.

This clonotype was recorded only once. V and J are TRBV20-1 and TRBJ2-3, with D perhaps matching TRBD2 (6 bases). V lost 6 bases to trimming and J lost 0 bases, with 16 bases between them. The germline V gene encodes CDR1 DFQATT and CDR2 SNEGSKA (reference sequence). CDR3 length equals 15 residues. CDR3 nucleotide sequence: TGCAGTGCGCCACGGAGGGGTGTGAGCACAGATACGCAGTATTTT. This translates into CSAPRRGVSTDTQYF.

The rearrangement joins TRBV12-3 or TRBV12-4 to TRBJ1-3; D is unresolved. With 0 bases removed from V and 14 bases from J, the gap between germline ends came to 17 bases. This CDR3 region has 14 residues. As DNA, the CDR3 is TGTGCCAGCAGTTTAGCGGTCCCTTCCCTTACCGTATATTTT. Amino acid sequence: CASSLAVPSLTVYF.

V usage is TRBV24-1 and J usage is TRBJ2-7, with 10 bases that match TRBD1. The CDR3 is 16 residues long. J gave up 5 bases and V 2 bases, and 8 bases lay outside the gene matches. The germline CDR1 and CDR2 sequences are KGHDR and SFDVKD. For the CDR3, the DNA is TGTGCCACCAGTGATTCCCGACAGGGGGCTAACGACGAGCAGTACTTC. The encoded protein is CATSDSRQGANDEQYF.

This clonotype was seen a handful of times. This sequence joins TRBV27 and TRBJ1-1; D unclear. The V gene lost 0 bases and the J gene lost 1 base, with 9 bases spanning the gap. Germline lookup yields CDR1 MNHEY and CDR2 SMNVEV (reference sequence). The CDR3 runs 15 residues. CDR3 residues: CASSLSPAANTEAFF. The CDR3, as DNA: TGTGCCAGCAGTTTATCTCCAGCAGCGAACACTGAAGCTTTCTTT.